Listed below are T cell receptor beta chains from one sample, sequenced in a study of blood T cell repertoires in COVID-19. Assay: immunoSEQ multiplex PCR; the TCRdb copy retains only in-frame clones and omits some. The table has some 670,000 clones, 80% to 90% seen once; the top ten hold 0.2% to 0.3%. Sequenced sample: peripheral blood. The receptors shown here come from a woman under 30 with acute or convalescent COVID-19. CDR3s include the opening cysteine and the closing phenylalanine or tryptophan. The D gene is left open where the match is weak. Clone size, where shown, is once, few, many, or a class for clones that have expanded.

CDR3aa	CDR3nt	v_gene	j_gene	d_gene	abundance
CASRDTRTGGNQPQHF	TGTGCCAGCAGGGACACTAGGACAGGGGGCAATCAGCCCCAGCATTTT	TRBV11-3	TRBJ1-5	TRBD1	.
CITCEGAGTEAFF	TGCATCACCTGCGAGGGGGCAGGTACTGAAGCTTTCTTT	TRBV29-1	TRBJ1-1	TRBD1	.
CASGYSGLGHEQYF	TGTGCCAGCGGATACTCGGGACTAGGGCACGAGCAGTACTTC	TRBV6-2/TRBV6-3	TRBJ2-7	TRBD2	.
CASSFPTGGYGYTF	TGTGCCAGCAGTTTCCCGACAGGGGGCTATGGCTACACCTTC	TRBV28	TRBJ1-2	TRBD1	once
CASSMGTALNEQFF	TGTGCCAGTAGTATGGGGACAGCCCTCAATGAGCAGTTCTTC	TRBV19	TRBJ2-1	TRBD1	.
CASSELGNTEAFF	TGTGCCAGCAGTGAACTCGGTAACACTGAAGCTTTCTTT	TRBV6-1	TRBJ1-1	.	.
CASSLGLIQSYEQYF	TGTGCCAGCAGCCTGGGGCTTATACAGTCCTACGAGCAGTACTTC	TRBV5-6	TRBJ2-7	.	.
CASSRPGTGDEKLFF	TGCGCCAGCAGCCGCCCCGGGACAGGGGATGAAAAACTGTTTTTT	TRBV5-1	TRBJ1-4	TRBD1	once
CASSESGNTEAFF	TGTGCCAGCAGTGAATCAGGGAACACTGAAGCTTTCTTT	TRBV6-4	TRBJ1-1	.	.
CASRAGSGGGQPQHF	TGTGCCAGCAGGGCTGGGTCAGGGGGCGGTCAGCCCCAGCATTTT	TRBV2	TRBJ1-5	TRBD1	once
CASSLSPQGINQPQHF	TGTGCCAGCAGTTTATCTCCCCAGGGGATCAATCAGCCCCAGCATTTT	TRBV27	TRBJ1-5	.	.
CASSLLQGSYEQYF	TGTGCCAGCAGTTTATTGCAGGGCTCCTACGAGCAGTACTTC	TRBV27	TRBJ2-7	.	.
CASSFSNSGNTIYF	TGTGCCAGCAGCTTCAGTAACTCTGGAAACACCATATATTTT	TRBV5-5	TRBJ1-3	.	.
CASSLQYEQYF	TGTGCCAGCAGTTTACAATACGAGCAGTACTTC	TRBV12-3/TRBV12-4	TRBJ2-7	.	once
CAIKSTGSGYEQYF	TGTGCCATCAAATCGACAGGTTCGGGCTACGAGCAGTACTTC	TRBV10-3	TRBJ2-7	.	.
CASSDSGAPYEQYF	TGTGCCAGCAGCGACTCAGGGGCCCCCTACGAGCAGTACTTC	TRBV6-5	TRBJ2-7	.	.
CASSPQGGSTEAFF	TGTGCCAGTAGTCCTCAGGGAGGCAGCACTGAAGCTTTCTTT	TRBV19	TRBJ1-1	.	.
CASSELSDYGYTF	TGTGCCAGCAGTGAATTGTCAGACTATGGCTACACCTTC	TRBV25-1	TRBJ1-2	.	.
CASSDSGENYEQYF	TGTGCCAGCAGCGATAGCGGGGAGAACTACGAGCAGTACTTC	TRBV9	TRBJ2-7	TRBD2	.
CATRASTDTQYF	TGTGCCACCAGGGCCAGCACAGATACGCAGTATTTT	TRBV10-3	TRBJ2-3	.	.
CASSQGQTSNQPQHF	TGTGCCAGCAGCCAAGGGCAAACCAGCAATCAGCCCCAGCATTTT	TRBV3-1/TRBV3-2	TRBJ1-5	.	.
CASSLRTVRSYEQYF	TGTGCCAGCAGCTTAAGGACAGTAAGGTCCTACGAGCAGTACTTC	TRBV11-2	TRBJ2-7	.	.
CASSEFGLSNQPQHF	TGTGCCAGCAGTGAATTTGGACTTAGCAATCAGCCCCAGCATTTT	TRBV6-1	TRBJ1-5	.	.
CASSFSGSHRGYF	TGTGCCAGCAGTTTTTCGGGGTCTCATCGGGGGTACTTC	TRBV12-3/TRBV12-4	TRBJ2-7	.	.
CATSSGTNMNTEAFF	TGTGCCACCAGTTCTGGGACAAACATGAACACTGAAGCTTTCTTT	TRBV24-1	TRBJ1-1	.	.
CASTRGTSQFF	TGTGCCAGCACCCGAGGGACTTCGCAGTTCTTC	TRBV6-5	TRBJ2-1	.	.
CASSLASTGFEKLFF	TGTGCCAGCAGTCTCGCTTCCACGGGGTTTGAAAAACTGTTTTTT	TRBV3-1/TRBV3-2	TRBJ1-4	.	.
CASSYSPTGKVDGYTF	TGTGCCAGCAGTTACTCTCCCACCGGGAAGGTTGATGGCTACACCTTC	TRBV6-5	TRBJ1-2	.	.
CSVRDREGRTEAFF	TGCAGCGTTCGGGACAGGGAAGGGAGGACTGAAGCTTTCTTT	TRBV29-1	TRBJ1-1	TRBD1	once
CASRDSTNTEAFF	TGTGCCAGCCGGGACTCGACCAACACTGAAGCTTTCTTT	TRBV18	TRBJ1-1	.	.
CASSYLQTSEKLFF	TGTGCCAGCAGTTATCTGCAGACTAGTGAAAAACTGTTTTTT	TRBV6-2/TRBV6-3	TRBJ1-4	.	.
CASSPGGAVLAFF	TGTGCCAGCAGTCCAGGGGGAGCTGTCTTAGCTTTCTTT	TRBV28	TRBJ1-1	TRBD1	.
CASSVSTGTGNNEQFF	TGTGCCAGCAGCGTAAGCACCGGGACAGGGAACAATGAGCAGTTCTTC	TRBV7-3	TRBJ2-1	TRBD1	.
CATSDPRSDRGQIGELFF	TGTGCCACCAGTGATCCGAGATCGGACAGGGGGCAGATCGGGGAGCTGTTTTTT	TRBV24-1	TRBJ2-2	TRBD1	few
CASSVGQFMNTEAFF	TGTGCCAGCAGCGTAGGGCAGTTCATGAACACTGAAGCTTTCTTT	TRBV9	TRBJ1-1	.	.
CASSSPGQGFYEQYF	TGTGCCAGCAGCTCACCGGGACAGGGTTTCTACGAGCAGTACTTC	TRBV7-2	TRBJ2-7	TRBD1	.
CASSQAENTEAFF	TGTGCCAGCAGTCAGGCAGAGAACACTGAAGCTTTCTTT	TRBV6-2/TRBV6-3	TRBJ1-1	.	.
CASSLQGSGNTIYF	TGTGCCAGCAGCTTACAGGGCTCTGGAAACACCATATATTTT	TRBV11-2	TRBJ1-3	.	.
CASSEGYVWQGRPVDGYTF	TGTGCCAGCAGTGAAGGATATGTGTGGCAGGGAAGACCCGTTGATGGCTACACCTTC	TRBV2	TRBJ1-2	.	.
CASSLVAGTGEKLFF	TGTGCCAGCAGCTTAGTGGCAGGGACTGGTGAAAAACTGTTTTTT	TRBV7-6	TRBJ1-4	.	.
CASSQDGGAATDTQYF	TGTGCCAGCAGCCAAGATGGGGGCGCAGCTACAGATACGCAGTATTTT	TRBV14	TRBJ2-3	.	.
CASSPGGPYGYTF	TGTGCCAGCTCACCAGGAGGACCATATGGCTACACCTTC	TRBV18	TRBJ1-2	.	.
CASSQGARGPNYGYTF	TGTGCCAGTAGTCAGGGGGCCAGGGGGCCCAACTATGGCTACACCTTC	TRBV19	TRBJ1-2	TRBD1	.
CASSSQGTEAFF	TGTGCCAGCAGTTCACAGGGCACTGAAGCTTTCTTT	TRBV7-9	TRBJ1-1	.	.
CASSPRQDNSPLHF	TGTGCCAGCTCACCCAGACAGGATAATTCACCCCTCCACTTT	TRBV18	TRBJ1-6	.	.
CASSFLGRTDTQYF	TGTGCCAGCAGTTTTTTGGGGCGGACAGATACGCAGTATTTT	TRBV27	TRBJ2-3	.	.
CASSLAWGREEGQETQYF	TGTGCCAGCAGCTTGGCCTGGGGGAGGGAGGAGGGACAAGAGACCCAGTACTTC	TRBV5-4	TRBJ2-5	TRBD2	.
CASSFPDTLPIGAFF	TGTGCCAGCAGCTTTCCGGACACTTTGCCCATAGGAGCTTTCTTT	TRBV11-1	TRBJ1-1	.	.
CASSQGQGFEQYF	TGCGCCAGCAGTCAGGGACAGGGGTTCGAGCAGTACTTC	TRBV4-1	TRBJ2-7	TRBD1	.